This T cell receptor (beta chain) emerged from a study of OX40 agonist ivuxolimab in advanced cancers. TCRdb keeps only in-frame clones here, not all; method: immunoSEQ multiplex PCR. The data hold 57,000 or so clones, with around 81% observed a single time. General study findings and limits: Averaging showed that CD8+ T cells had more expanded clones than CD4+ did. At 0.1 to 3.0 mg/kg and by week 6, CD4+ and CD8+ T cells in the blood had expanded clonally. Not determined was the antigen specificity of the expanded peripheral T cells.

The germline V and J ends were trimmed by 5 bases and 3 bases, with 17 bases remaining between them. The CDR3 extends over 15 amino acids. Germline V gene sequence: CDR1 SGHAT, CDR2 FQNNGV. This clone showed up just once. Its antigen is still unknown. Sample: CD4+ or CD8+ T cells sorted from blood, taken in a trial of the OX40 agonist ivuxolimab. The chain recombines TRBV11-2 with TRBJ2-7, with D possibly TRBD2 on 5 matching bases. The clonotype was recovered from an adult with an advanced solid tumor such as melanoma, head and neck, liver or kidney cancer. CDR3 nucleotide sequence: TGTGCCAGCAGCCGGGGATTTCCCTATATCTACGAGCAGTACTTC. Translation: CASSRGFPYIYEQYF.